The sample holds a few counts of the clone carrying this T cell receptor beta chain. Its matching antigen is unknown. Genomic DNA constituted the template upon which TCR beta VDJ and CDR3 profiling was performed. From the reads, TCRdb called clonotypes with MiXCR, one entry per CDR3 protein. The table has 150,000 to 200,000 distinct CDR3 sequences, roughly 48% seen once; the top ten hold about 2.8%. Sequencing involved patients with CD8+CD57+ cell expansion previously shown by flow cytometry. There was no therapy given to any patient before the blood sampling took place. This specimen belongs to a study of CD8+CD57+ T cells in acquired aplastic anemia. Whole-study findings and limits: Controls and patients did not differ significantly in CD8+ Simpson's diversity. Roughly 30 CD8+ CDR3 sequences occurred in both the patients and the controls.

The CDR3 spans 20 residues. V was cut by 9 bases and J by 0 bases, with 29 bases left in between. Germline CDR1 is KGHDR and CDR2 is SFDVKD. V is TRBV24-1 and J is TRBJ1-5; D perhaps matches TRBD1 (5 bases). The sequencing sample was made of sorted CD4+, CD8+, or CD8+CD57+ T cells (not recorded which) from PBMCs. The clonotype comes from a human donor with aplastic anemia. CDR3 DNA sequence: TGTGCCACCGCCGCTAGGGTCATCGGGACGGGGGGGTATAGCAATCAGCCCCAGCATTTT. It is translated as CATAARVIGTGGYSNQPQHF.